This T cell receptor (beta chain) was sequenced for a study of shared clonotypes between healthy human individuals. For this clone: The same CDR3 also results from other DNA sequences found in this sample.

Deep was the level used in running the assay. Approximately 210 ng DNA, 30,000 or so T cell genomes, went into each sorted-subset replicate PCR. Some clones are missing from TCRdb's copy, which holds only in-frame ones; the method was immunoSEQ multiplex PCR. The data contain around 510,000 clones, approximately 95% of them singletons. Germline V gives CDR1 KGHSH, CDR2 LQKENI. CDR3 size: 13 residues. Trimming took 2 bases from V and 1 from J, leaving 4 bases between them. Source material: naive CD4+ T cells sorted from blood. Subset specified: CD45RA+ positively selected. This chain uses TRBV18 with TRBJ2-3; no firm D call. This TCR was sampled from a woman in her 30s in good health. The CDR3 region is CASSPGGTDTQYF. The DNA for the CDR3 is TGTGCCAGCTCACCAGGCGGCACAGATACGCAGTATTTT.